Listed below are T cell receptor beta chains from one sample, sequenced in a study of blood T cell repertoires in COVID-19. The protocol was immunoSEQ multiplex PCR, while the TCRdb copy is restricted to in-frame clones and leaves out a portion. The table shows under 200,000 clones, with 65% to 85% occurring only once. Source material: PBMCs or T cells enriched from blood (not recorded which). The receptors originated from a woman aged 45 to 65 in a cohort exposed to, infected with or recovered from COVID-19 (not recorded which). The CDR3 runs from the conserved cysteine through the conserved F or W. The order of the fields is J gene, D gene, clone size, V gene, CDR3 DNA, CDR3 protein. D genes are given only for firm matches. Where a row states a size, it is once, few, many or the class of an expanded clone; other rows omit it.

J gene: TRBJ1-1; D gene: .; clone size: .; V gene: TRBV27; CDR3 DNA: TGTGCCAGCAGCCTAGATACAGGGCTGAACACTGAAGCTTTCTTT; CDR3 protein: CASSLDTGLNTEAFF
J gene: TRBJ2-1; D gene: TRBD2; clone size: .; V gene: TRBV7-2; CDR3 DNA: TGTGCCAGCAGCTACAATCCTAGCGGGAGCAAGGATGAGCAGTTCTTC; CDR3 protein: CASSYNPSGSKDEQFF
J gene: TRBJ1-1; D gene: .; clone size: .; V gene: TRBV7-9; CDR3 DNA: TGTGCCAGCAGCAGCTTACAGGGGAACACTGAAGCTTTCTTT; CDR3 protein: CASSSLQGNTEAFF
J gene: TRBJ1-5; D gene: .; clone size: .; V gene: TRBV4-1; CDR3 DNA: TGCGCCAGCAGCCAAGATGTTCAGGTAGGGCCCCAGCATTTT; CDR3 protein: CASSQDVQVGPQHF
J gene: TRBJ2-3; D gene: TRBD1; clone size: .; V gene: TRBV7-2; CDR3 DNA: TGTGCCAGCAGCAGGGACAGGTTGAATGTAGGGACAGATACGCAGTATTTT; CDR3 protein: CASSRDRLNVGTDTQYF
J gene: TRBJ2-7; D gene: .; clone size: .; V gene: TRBV3-1/TRBV3-2; CDR3 DNA: TGTGCCAGCAGCCAAGCAGGTAGCGCGAACGAGCAGTACTTC; CDR3 protein: CASSQAGSANEQYF
J gene: TRBJ1-2; D gene: .; clone size: .; V gene: TRBV4-1; CDR3 DNA: TGCGCCAGCAGCCAAGACTGGGGGAGGGAGGGAGGTGGCTACACCTTC; CDR3 protein: CASSQDWGREGGGYTF
J gene: TRBJ2-7; D gene: .; clone size: once; V gene: TRBV19; CDR3 DNA: TGTGCCAGTAGTACATCCAGGGGCTTAAGTATGTACGAGCAGTACTTC; CDR3 protein: CASSTSRGLSMYEQYF
J gene: TRBJ2-1; D gene: TRBD1; clone size: .; V gene: TRBV15; CDR3 DNA: TGTGCCACCAGTCCGACAGGGGCGGGGTACAATGAGCAGTTCTTC; CDR3 protein: CATSPTGAGYNEQFF
J gene: TRBJ1-5; D gene: TRBD1; clone size: .; V gene: TRBV30; CDR3 DNA: TGTGCCTGGCGAACCTCAGGGGGTGGCAATCAGCCCCAGCATTTT; CDR3 protein: CAWRTSGGGNQPQHF
J gene: TRBJ1-4; D gene: .; clone size: .; V gene: TRBV19; CDR3 DNA: TGTTCCCGGAATGAAAAACTGTTTTTT; CDR3 protein: CSRNEKLFF
J gene: TRBJ1-2; D gene: TRBD1; clone size: few; V gene: TRBV5-6; CDR3 DNA: TGTGCCAGCAGCACCGGGACAGGGTATCTGGGCGGCTACACCTTC; CDR3 protein: CASSTGTGYLGGYTF
J gene: TRBJ2-1; D gene: TRBD2; clone size: once; V gene: TRBV10-2; CDR3 DNA: TGCGCCAGCAGTGAGAAGGCTAGCGGGAGAGTATCGCAGTTCTTC; CDR3 protein: CASSEKASGRVSQFF
J gene: TRBJ1-3; D gene: TRBD1; clone size: .; V gene: TRBV4-1; CDR3 DNA: TGCGCCAGCAGCCAAGGACAGGGTGTCGGTAACACCATATATTTT; CDR3 protein: CASSQGQGVGNTIYF
J gene: TRBJ1-3; D gene: TRBD1; clone size: .; V gene: TRBV29-1; CDR3 DNA: TGCAGCGTTGGAGGTTCGGGACAGGGGATCTCTGGAAACACCATATATTTT; CDR3 protein: CSVGGSGQGISGNTIYF
J gene: TRBJ1-6; D gene: .; clone size: .; V gene: TRBV11-2; CDR3 DNA: TGTGCCAGCAGCTTATCAGGGATCAATTCACCCCTCCACTTT; CDR3 protein: CASSLSGINSPLHF
J gene: TRBJ2-5; D gene: TRBD1; clone size: .; V gene: TRBV5-5; CDR3 DNA: TGTGCCAGCAGCTCGGGACAGCTCCAAGAGACCCAGTACTTC; CDR3 protein: CASSSGQLQETQYF
J gene: TRBJ2-7; D gene: .; clone size: .; V gene: TRBV6-5; CDR3 DNA: TGTGCCAGCAGTCTCAGGCAGGGGAAGGACGAGCAGTACTTC; CDR3 protein: CASSLRQGKDEQYF
J gene: TRBJ1-5; D gene: TRBD1; clone size: .; V gene: TRBV11-2; CDR3 DNA: TGTGCCAGCAGCTCCGGCGGCAGGGGGAGAGGGTACAATCAGCCCCAGCATTTT; CDR3 protein: CASSSGGRGRGYNQPQHF
J gene: TRBJ2-1; D gene: TRBD2; clone size: .; V gene: TRBV5-1; CDR3 DNA: TGCGCCAGCAGCTTGGTAGGCAGCGGGAGGTCCTACAATGAGCAGTTCTTC; CDR3 protein: CASSLVGSGRSYNEQFF
J gene: TRBJ1-1; D gene: .; clone size: .; V gene: TRBV19; CDR3 DNA: TGTGCCAGTAGTAATCCCAGGAACGGCGACACTGAAGCTTTCTTT; CDR3 protein: CASSNPRNGDTEAFF
J gene: TRBJ1-6; D gene: .; clone size: .; V gene: TRBV9; CDR3 DNA: TGTGCCAGCAGCCCAAGGGGGGGTAATTCACCCCTCCACTTT; CDR3 protein: CASSPRGGNSPLHF
J gene: TRBJ2-2; D gene: .; clone size: few; V gene: TRBV7-6; CDR3 DNA: TGTGCCAGCAGCTTAGCTGGTGGGGGGTTCAGCGGGGAGCTGTTTTTT; CDR3 protein: CASSLAGGGFSGELFF
J gene: TRBJ1-2; D gene: TRBD1; clone size: .; V gene: TRBV28; CDR3 DNA: TGTGCCAGCAGTCTAACAGGGGGCACTGGCTACACCTTC; CDR3 protein: CASSLTGGTGYTF
J gene: TRBJ2-1; D gene: .; clone size: .; V gene: TRBV9; CDR3 DNA: TGTGCCAGCAGCGCTACAGCTACCTCCTACAATGAGCAGTTCTTC; CDR3 protein: CASSATATSYNEQFF
J gene: TRBJ1-2; D gene: TRBD1; clone size: .; V gene: TRBV30; CDR3 DNA: TGTGCCTGGACCTCCAGGGGGCTGTACGGCTACACCTTC; CDR3 protein: CAWTSRGLYGYTF
J gene: TRBJ2-5; D gene: .; clone size: .; V gene: TRBV5-1; CDR3 DNA: TGCGCCAGCAGCTTGGGAGGAGGGATGGTGGAGACCCAGTACTTC; CDR3 protein: CASSLGGGMVETQYF
J gene: TRBJ1-1; D gene: .; clone size: .; V gene: TRBV5-5; CDR3 DNA: TGTGCCAGCAGTAATTCAGGGAACACTGAAGCTTTCTTT; CDR3 protein: CASSNSGNTEAFF
J gene: TRBJ2-1; D gene: TRBD2; clone size: .; V gene: TRBV7-3; CDR3 DNA: TGTGCCAGCAGCTCTAGCGGGGGATGGGAGGAGCAGTTCTTC; CDR3 protein: CASSSSGGWEEQFF
J gene: TRBJ2-5; D gene: .; clone size: .; V gene: TRBV20-1; CDR3 DNA: TGCAGTGCTAGTGAGGGGCCCACTGAGACCCAGTACTTC; CDR3 protein: CSASEGPTETQYF
J gene: TRBJ2-2; D gene: .; clone size: .; V gene: TRBV3-1/TRBV3-2; CDR3 DNA: TGTGCCAGCAGCCAAGGTAACGGGGTAACCGGGGAGCTGTTTTTT; CDR3 protein: CASSQGNGVTGELFF
J gene: TRBJ2-5; D gene: .; clone size: .; V gene: TRBV7-2; CDR3 DNA: TGTGCCAGCAGCGTCCGGTATGGCGGAGTGGAGACCCAGTACTTC; CDR3 protein: CASSVRYGGVETQYF
J gene: TRBJ2-5; D gene: TRBD2; clone size: .; V gene: TRBV7-2; CDR3 DNA: TGTGCCAGCACCCGGGTTAGCGGGGGACGGGGGGAGACCCAGTACTTC; CDR3 protein: CASTRVSGGRGETQYF